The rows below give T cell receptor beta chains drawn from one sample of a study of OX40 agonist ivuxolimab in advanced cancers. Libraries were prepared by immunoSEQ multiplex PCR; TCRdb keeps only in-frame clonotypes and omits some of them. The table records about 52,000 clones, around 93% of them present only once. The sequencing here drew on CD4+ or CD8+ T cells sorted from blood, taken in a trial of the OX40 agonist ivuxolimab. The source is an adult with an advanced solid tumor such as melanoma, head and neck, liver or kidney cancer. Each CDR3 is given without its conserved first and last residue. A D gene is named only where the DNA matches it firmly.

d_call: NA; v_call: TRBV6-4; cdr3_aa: ASSDFDRSNEKLF
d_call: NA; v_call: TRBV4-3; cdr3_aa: ASSQRSGPYNEQF
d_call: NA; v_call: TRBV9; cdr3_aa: ASSPRGDTGELF
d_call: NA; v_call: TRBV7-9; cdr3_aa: ASSVALTEAF
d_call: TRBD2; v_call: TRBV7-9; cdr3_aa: ASSAGLAVGEQF
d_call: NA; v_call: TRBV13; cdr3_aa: ASSPSRDSYEQY
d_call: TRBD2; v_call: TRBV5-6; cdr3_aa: ASSPGLAGGWGIETQY
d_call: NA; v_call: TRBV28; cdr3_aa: ASSFPGDLTDTQY
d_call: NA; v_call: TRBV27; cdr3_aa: ASSLIGNEQF
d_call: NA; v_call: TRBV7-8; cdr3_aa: ASSSGGSTDTQY
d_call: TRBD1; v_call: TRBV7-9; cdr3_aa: ASSLLNRGLDEQY
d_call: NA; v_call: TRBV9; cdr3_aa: ASSLRTENTGELF
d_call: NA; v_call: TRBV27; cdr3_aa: ASSFRGTLAKNIQY
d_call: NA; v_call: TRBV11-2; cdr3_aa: ASSLWAAGNTEAF
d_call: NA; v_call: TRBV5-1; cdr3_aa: ASNSYQPQH
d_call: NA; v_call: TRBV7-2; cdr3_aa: ASSGEPALTYEQY
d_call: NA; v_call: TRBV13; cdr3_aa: ASVTSSSYNEQF
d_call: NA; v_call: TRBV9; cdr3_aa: ASSVGGGSGNTIY
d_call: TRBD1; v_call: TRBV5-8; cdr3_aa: ASSLLFQGAVSTEAF
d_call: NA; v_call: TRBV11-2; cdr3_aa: ASSSSGFTFEQY
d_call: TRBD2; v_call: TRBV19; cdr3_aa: ASTYGTTPHNEQF
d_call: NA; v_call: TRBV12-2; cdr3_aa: ASRLRTDGAF
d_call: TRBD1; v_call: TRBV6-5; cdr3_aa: ASSTGTGSNEQY
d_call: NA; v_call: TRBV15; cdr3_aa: ATSGRRLDTQY
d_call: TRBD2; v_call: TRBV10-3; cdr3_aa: AISEGGVGLAGGNYNEQF
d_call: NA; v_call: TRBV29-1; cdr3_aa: SAAGTGPPYEQY
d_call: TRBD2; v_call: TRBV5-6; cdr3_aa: ASSVDGSGSPTANEQF
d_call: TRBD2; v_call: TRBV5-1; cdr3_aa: ASSPSGGSYSSEQY
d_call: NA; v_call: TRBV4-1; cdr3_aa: ASGGGYEQF
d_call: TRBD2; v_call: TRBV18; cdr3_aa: ASSLAGVRDEQF
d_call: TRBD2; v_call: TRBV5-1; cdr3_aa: ASSASGRANEQY
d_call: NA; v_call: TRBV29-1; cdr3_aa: SVSIGQGLYNEQF
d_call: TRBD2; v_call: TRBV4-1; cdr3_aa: ASRKLAGGPDEQF
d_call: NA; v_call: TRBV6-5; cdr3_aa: ASSYSGASSYEQY
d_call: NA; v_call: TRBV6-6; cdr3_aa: ASSYASLTGELF
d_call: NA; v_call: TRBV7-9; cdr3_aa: ASSLVYTEAF
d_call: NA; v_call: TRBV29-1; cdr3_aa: SVEGGHYNEQF
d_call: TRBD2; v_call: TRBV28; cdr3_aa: ASSFVGAGGPITDTQY
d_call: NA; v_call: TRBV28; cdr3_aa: ASSSLQGTNEKLF
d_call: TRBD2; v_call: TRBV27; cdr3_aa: ASSLFLAGTNEQF
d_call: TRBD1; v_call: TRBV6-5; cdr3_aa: ASSYSTGGQETQY
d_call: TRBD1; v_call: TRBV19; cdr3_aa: ASTARAGGEQY
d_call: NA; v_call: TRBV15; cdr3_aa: ATSVNLGYGTRDNEQF
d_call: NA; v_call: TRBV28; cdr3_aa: ASSKQKETQY
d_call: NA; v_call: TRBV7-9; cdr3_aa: ASSLQPPTEAF
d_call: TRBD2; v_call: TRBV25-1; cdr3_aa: ASSEDTGLAGDNEQF
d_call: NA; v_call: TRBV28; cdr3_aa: ASSYPSVHNNEQF
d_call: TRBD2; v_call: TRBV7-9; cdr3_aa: ASSFPSGSGTGELF
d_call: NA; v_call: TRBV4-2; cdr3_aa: ASSPGSYEQY
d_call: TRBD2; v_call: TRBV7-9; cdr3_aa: ASSQTTSGSGNEQF
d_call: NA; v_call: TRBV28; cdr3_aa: ASSFGWGEGPNTEAF
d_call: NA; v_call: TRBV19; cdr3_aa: ASSPVRETQY